This TCR beta chain stems from a study of blood T cell repertoires in COVID-19. Study in general: Samples taken during acute and convalescent COVID-19 were collected in the United States, Italy and Spain. Sample material is recorded as cDNA or gDNA derived from T cells, B-cell-depleted T cells, or PBMCs.

CDR3 size: 13 residues. Germline CDR1 is SGHKS and CDR2 is YYEKEE (reference sequence). V was cut by 3 bases and J by 4 bases, with 10 bases left in between. TCRdb keeps only in-frame clones here, not all; method: immunoSEQ multiplex PCR. Of about 270,000 clones listed, more than 70% are singletons. Sequencing was done on a sample of peripheral blood. This chain connects TRBV5-5 to TRBJ1-1; tentative D call: TRBD1 (5 bases). The clonotype originates from a woman under 30 with acute or convalescent COVID-19. The DNA of the CDR3 is TGTGCCAGCAGCTGGGCGGGGGTCACTGAAGCTTTCTTT. Its protein is CASSWAGVTEAFF.